The 7 T cell receptor beta chains listed next were all sequenced from one sample in a study of cytomegalovirus exposure and HLA in healthy donors. The PCR was carried out with 60 Vbeta primers and 13 Jbeta primers. Method: immunoSEQ multiplex PCR; TCRdb's copy keeps in-frame clones and lacks some. This table holds 150,000 to 200,000 clones, 70% to 80% found once. Sequencing input: PBMCs. These receptors were taken from a woman aged 40 to 50 in good health and CMV-seronegative.

The V gene is TRBV6-6, the J gene TRBJ1-3; D is uncertain. The CDR3 has 14 residues. With 8 bases removed from V and 0 bases from J, the gap between germline ends came to 11 bases. Germline CDR1 is MNHNY and CDR2 is SVGAGI (reference sequence). The CDR3 DNA is TGTGCCAGCGGGAAGGGAGACTCTGGAAACACCATATATTTT. The encoded protein is CASGKGDSGNTIYF.

This clone has only a few counts. The gene calls are TRBV6-5 and TRBJ2-7, with D possibly matching TRBD1 (5 bases). This CDR3 contains 13 residues. From germline, CDR1 is MNHEY and CDR2 SVGAGI. With 0 bases removed from V and 6 bases from J, the gap between germline ends came to 9 bases. In DNA form, the CDR3 reads TGTGCCAGCAGTTACTCAGGGGTACCCGAGCAGTACTTC. This encodes CASSYSGVPEQYF.

This clone was recorded only once. V gene TRBV5-6 combines with J gene TRBJ2-5; the D gene is possibly TRBD2 (5 bases). With 0 bases removed from V and 4 bases from J, the gap between germline ends came to 13 bases. Germline lookup yields CDR1 SGHDT and CDR2 YYEEEE. The CDR3 spans 15 residues. The CDR3 here is CASSLDPGKSETQYF. In DNA, the CDR3 is TGTGCCAGCAGCTTGGACCCGGGAAAATCAGAGACCCAGTACTTC.

CDR3 amino acids: CASSPPRPNYEQYF. The CDR3 coding sequence is TGTGCCAGCAGCCCCCCGAGGCCGAACTACGAGCAGTACTTC. The J gene is TRBJ2-7, the V gene TRBV9; D ambiguous. Germline V gene sequence: CDR1 SGDLS, CDR2 YYNGEE. Trimming left V 4 bases short and J 3 bases short, with 14 bases between. The CDR3 is 14 residues long. Full variable domain (missing parts from reference TRBV9 and TRBJ2-7): DSGVTQTPKHLITATGQRVTLRCSPRSGDLSVYWYQQSLDQGLQFLIQYYNGEERAKGNILERFSAQQFPDLHSELNLSSLELGDSALYFCASSPPRPNYEQYFGPGTRLTVT.

This chain uses TRBV6-1 with TRBJ2-7, with TRBD2 as a possible D gene (6 bases). Germline assignment: CDR1 MNHNS and CDR2 SASEGT. V dropped 10 bases and J dropped 3 bases, with 16 bases sitting between them. CDR3 length: 13 residues. CDR3 in DNA: TGTGCCATTAGGGCCCGGGAGAGCTACGAGCAGTACTTC. Translating it yields CAIRARESYEQYF.

A word on this clone: Mismatch with germline at one junction end may stem from a read error. This chain connects TRBV7-9 to TRBJ1-1, with a tentative D call TRBD1 (6 bases). CDR1 and CDR2 (germline): SEHNR, FQNEAQ (reference sequence). The CDR3 spans 15 residues. This CDR3 is CSSSLAGAGNTEAFF. The CDR3 region has the DNA TGTTCCAGCAGCTTAGCGGGGGCCGGGAACACTGAAGCTTTCTTT. The complete variable domain, with remaining parts taken from reference TRBV7-9 and TRBJ1-1, reads DTGVSQNPRHKITKRGQNVTFRCDPISEHNRLYWYRQTLGQGPEFLTYFQNEAQLEKSRLLSDRFSAERPKGSFSTLEIQRTEQGDSAMYLCSSSLAGAGNTEAFFGQGTRLTVV.

Concerning this clone: Different DNA sequences within this sample yield the same CDR3. The genes are TRBV14 and TRBJ1-1; D may be TRBD1 (6 bases). CDR1 is SGHDN, CDR2 FVKESK, per germline. The CDR3 loop spans 14 amino acids. Trimming took 1 base from V and 4 from J, leaving 10 bases between them. The CDR3 sequence is CASSQVRGGTEAFF. As DNA, the CDR3 is TGTGCCAGCAGCCAAGTAAGGGGGGGCACTGAAGCTTTCTTT.